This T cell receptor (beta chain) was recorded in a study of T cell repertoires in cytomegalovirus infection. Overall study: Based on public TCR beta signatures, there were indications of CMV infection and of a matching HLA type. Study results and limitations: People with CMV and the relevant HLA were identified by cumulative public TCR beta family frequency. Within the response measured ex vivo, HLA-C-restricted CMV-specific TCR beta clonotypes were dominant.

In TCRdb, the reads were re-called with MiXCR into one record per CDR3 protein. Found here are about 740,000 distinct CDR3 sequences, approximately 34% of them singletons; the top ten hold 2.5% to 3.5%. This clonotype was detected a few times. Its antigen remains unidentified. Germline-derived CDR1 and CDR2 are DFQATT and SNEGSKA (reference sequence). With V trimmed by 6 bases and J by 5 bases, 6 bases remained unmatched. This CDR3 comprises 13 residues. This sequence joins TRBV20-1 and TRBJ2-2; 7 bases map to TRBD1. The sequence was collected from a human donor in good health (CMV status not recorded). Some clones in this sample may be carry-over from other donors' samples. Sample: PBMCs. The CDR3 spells CSAPGQTTGELFF. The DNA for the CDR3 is TGCAGTGCACCGGGACAGACGACCGGGGAGCTGTTTTTT.